The 4 T cell receptor beta chains below were found in one sample sequenced in a study of cytomegalovirus exposure and HLA in healthy donors. The PCR made use of 60 Vbeta and 13 Jbeta primers. Produced via immunoSEQ multiplex PCR; TCRdb's table is partial and in-frame only. Found here are 93,000 or so clones, approximately 79% of them singletons; the top ten hold roughly 3.9%. The sample taken for sequencing was PBMCs. The receptor source for this set is a man aged 45-60 years in good health and CMV-seropositive.

This clone occurred once. The rearrangement uses TRBV7-9 and TRBJ1-2; 9 bases are shared with TRBD1. Germline lookup yields CDR1 SEHNR and CDR2 FQNEAQ (reference sequence). CDR3 length equals 15 residues. The ends lost 1 base at V and 7 bases at J; junction bases unmatched: 7. The CDR3 region has the DNA TGTGCCAGCAGCTTAGAGACAGGGGGGTCCAGTGGCTACACCTTC. Its translation: CASSLETGGSSGYTF.

The chain employs TRBV19 and TRBJ2-2, with D possibly matching TRBD2 (5 bases). The CDR3 contains 14 residues. V was trimmed by 3 bases and J by 8 bases, leaving 13 bases between them. Germline V lookup: CDR1 LNHDA, CDR2 SQIVND (reference sequence). The CDR3 DNA reads as TGTGCCAGTAGTATTCGGCTAGCCGCTGGGGAGCTGTTTTTT. Translation gives CASSIRLAAGELFF.

This rearrangement joins TRBV5-8 to TRBJ2-5; 9 bases align to TRBD1. Germline-derived CDR1 and CDR2 are SGHTS and YDEGEE. This CDR3 comprises 14 residues. V was pared by 4 bases and J by 3 bases, with 4 bases of the junction left unmatched. CDR3 in amino acids: CASSRDRDKETQYF. The CDR3 bases are TGTGCCAGCAGCAGGGACAGGGACAAAGAGACCCAGTACTTC.

The V call is TRBV7-9, the J call TRBJ2-4; D is perhaps TRBD1 (6 bases). Germline lookup yields CDR1 SEHNR and CDR2 FQNEAQ (reference sequence). V lost 1 base and J lost 0, with 16 bases in between. The CDR3 runs to 18 residues. The CDR3 nucleotides read TGTGCCAGCAGCTTAGTGCTGACAGGTGGGACAGCCAAAAACATTCAGTACTTC. It is translated as CASSLVLTGGTAKNIQYF. The complete variable domain, with remaining parts taken from reference TRBV7-9 and TRBJ2-4, reads DTGVSQNPRHKITKRGQNVTFRCDPISEHNRLYWYRQTLGQGPEFLTYFQNEAQLEKSRLLSDRFSAERPKGSFSTLEIQRTEQGDSAMYLCASSLVLTGGTAKNIQYFGAGTRLSVL.